Below are 17 T cell receptor beta chains sequenced from a single sample in a study of blood T cell repertoires in COVID-19. The assay was immunoSEQ multiplex PCR, and TCRdb's table has in-frame clones only and misses some. The sample yields about 440,000 clones, nearly 90% seen once. The sequencing input was PBMCs or T cells enriched from blood (not recorded which). These receptors were taken from a woman between 18 and 29 years old with acute COVID-19.

The chain recombines TRBV7-2 with TRBJ2-7, with 9 bases matching TRBD2. This CDR3 is built from 15 residues. The J segment lost 4 bases and the V segment lost 3 bases, leaving 7 bases of the junction unmatched. Germline CDR1 SGHTA, CDR2 FQGNSA. The CDR3 spells CASSFDGSGSYEQYF. The CDR3 DNA reads as TGTGCCAGCAGCTTCGATGGTAGCGGGAGTTACGAGCAGTACTTC.

This clone was counted only a few times. The rearrangement links TRBV28 to TRBJ1-2, with TRBD1 matching 9 bases. Germline loops: CDR1 MDHEN, CDR2 SYDVKM. There are 14 residues in the CDR3. Germline trimming cut 2 bases from V and 8 bases from J; bases unmatched to any gene: 6. CDR3 sequence (DNA): TGTGCCAGCAGTTTAGGACAGGGGCGTTTGGGCTACACCTTC. Its translation: CASSLGQGRLGYTF.

The chain carries TRBV6-5 and TRBJ2-1; tentatively, D is TRBD1 (5 bases). The germline CDR1 and CDR2 sequences are MNHEY and SVGAGI. CDR3 size: 14 residues. V was shortened by 7 bases and J by 2 bases, with 12 bases between the two germline ends. The chain's CDR3 is CASISQGAYNEQFF. The DNA for the CDR3 is TGTGCCAGCATCAGTCAGGGCGCCTACAATGAGCAGTTCTTC.

The chain couples TRBV28 to TRBJ1-2, with D uncertain. The V gene's germline CDR1 is MDHEN and CDR2 SYDVKM. CDR3 length: 14 amino acids. V was pared by 8 bases and J by 5 bases, with 18 bases between. Written as DNA, the CDR3 is TGTGCCAGCCGAAGTCCAGGATTATCGTATGGCTACACCTTC. It yields the protein CASRSPGLSYGYTF.

The V gene is TRBV7-2, the J gene TRBJ2-1; 7 positions match TRBD1. CDR1 is SGHTA and CDR2 is FQGNSA in the germline V gene. This CDR3 is built from 14 residues. Germline trimming cut 5 bases from V and 12 bases from J; bases unmatched to any gene: 13. CDR3 region: CASSKRKGQLGQFF. In DNA, the CDR3 is TGTGCCAGCAGCAAACGAAAGGGACAGTTAGGGCAGTTCTTC.

The J gene is TRBJ2-1, the V gene TRBV7-2; tentatively, D is TRBD2 (5 bases). The CDR3 is 15 residues long. The germline V and J ends were trimmed by 6 bases and 0 bases, with 12 bases remaining between them. The germline gives CDR1 SGHTA, CDR2 FQGNSA. CDR3 nucleotides: TGTGCCAGCAGTGTCCGGGAAAGCTCCTACAATGAGCAGTTCTTC. Its protein is CASSVRESSYNEQFF.

The CDR3 sequence is CASTSGGTLSSSYNEQFF. The DNA for the CDR3 is TGTGCCAGCACTAGCGGGGGGACCTTAAGTAGCTCCTACAATGAGCAGTTCTTC. The chain joins TRBV9 to TRBJ2-1, with TRBD2 identical over 11 bases. Germline lookup yields CDR1 SGDLS and CDR2 YYNGEE. V lost 6 bases to trimming and J lost 0 bases; unmatched junction nucleotides: 11. This CDR3 region has 18 residues.

This clone has just a few counts. The V call is TRBV28, the J call TRBJ1-5, with D hard to call. This CDR3 region has 13 residues. V was cut by 7 bases and J by 7 bases, with 14 bases left in between. Germline assignment: CDR1 MDHEN and CDR2 SYDVKM. CDR3 residues: CASTKSLVQPQHF. Here the CDR3 DNA reads TGTGCCAGCACTAAATCATTGGTACAGCCCCAGCATTTT.

J is TRBJ2-1 and V is TRBV15; the match to TRBD2 covers 11 bases. The CDR3 runs to 16 residues. J lost 8 bases, V lost 5 bases, and 11 bases had no gene match. Germline CDR1 reads LNHNV; CDR2 reads YYDKDF (reference sequence). The CDR3 sequence: CATSAYSGGAKDEQFF. CDR3 sequence (DNA): TGTGCCACCAGCGCTTATAGCGGGGGGGCCAAAGATGAGCAGTTCTTC.

CDR3 amino acids: CASSYEAKGAGYGYTF. The DNA for the CDR3 is TGTGCCAGCAGTTACGAGGCGAAGGGGGCGGGCTATGGCTACACCTTC. V is TRBV6-6 and J is TRBJ1-2, with 7 bases identical to TRBD1. Trimming cost V 2 bases and J 4 bases; bases outside gene matches: 10. Looked up from germline, CDR1 is MNHNY and CDR2 is SVGAGI (reference sequence). The CDR3 totals 16 residues.

The rearrangement links TRBV10-3 to TRBJ1-3; TRBD1 is a possible D gene (5 bases). The V and J ends lost 11 bases and 0 bases respectively, with 14 bases between them. This CDR3 contains 14 residues. Germline V gene sequence: CDR1 ENHRY, CDR2 SYGVKD. The DNA of the CDR3 is TGTGCCGTCCAGGGTTCGTCCTCTGGAAACACCATATATTTT. Protein: CAVQGSSSGNTIYF.

A single count supports this clone. V and J are TRBV7-9 and TRBJ1-1; D is ambiguous. CDR3 length: 9 residues. Germline CDR1 SEHNR, CDR2 FQNEAQ (reference sequence). Trimming shortened V by 4 bases and J by 11 bases, and 5 bases separated the two germline ends. This CDR3 is CASSSGAFF. CDR3 sequence (DNA): TGTGCCAGCAGCTCGGGGGCTTTCTTT. Variable domain in full (rest from reference TRBV7-9 and TRBJ1-1): DTGVSQNPRHKITKRGQNVTFRCDPISEHNRLYWYRQTLGQGPEFLTYFQNEAQLEKSRLLSDRFSAERPKGSFSTLEIQRTEQGDSAMYLCASSSGAFFGQGTRLTVV.

The V call is TRBV11-2, the J call TRBJ1-5; a weak D match, TRBD1 (5 bases). Trimming cost V 5 bases and J 4 bases, with 15 bases left between them. The length of the CDR3 is 15 residues. The germline gives CDR1 SGHAT, CDR2 FQNNGV. CDR3 bases: TGTGCCAGCAGCCCAGGGAACGGGCGGAATCAGCCCCAGCATTTT. Translated: CASSPGNGRNQPQHF.

This chain links TRBV3-1 (or the pseudogene TRBV3-2) with TRBJ1-5; D uncertain. With 3 bases removed from V and 5 bases from J, the gap between germline ends came to 5 bases. The CDR3 length is 12 residues. Germline CDR1 is LGHDT and CDR2 is YNNKEL (reference sequence). This chain's CDR3 is CASSHLDQPQHF. CDR3 coding DNA: TGTGCCAGCAGCCACCTTGATCAGCCCCAGCATTTT.

This clone was seen a single time. This rearrangement joins TRBV7-2 to TRBJ1-4; D ambiguous. The germline V gene encodes CDR1 SGHTA and CDR2 FQGNSA. With 2 bases removed from V and 7 bases from J, the gap between germline ends came to 17 bases. This CDR3 region has 16 residues. The chain's CDR3 is CASSLRPRRVGEKLFF. CDR3 sequence (DNA): TGTGCCAGCAGCTTAAGGCCCCGGCGGGTGGGTGAAAAACTGTTTTTT. Supplemented by reference TRBV7-2 and TRBJ1-4, the full variable domain reads GAGVSQSPSNKVTEKGKDVELRCDPISGHTALYWYRQSLGQGLEFLIYFQGNSAPDKSGLPSDRFSAERTGGSVSTLTIQRTQQEDSAVYLCASSLRPRRVGEKLFFGSGTQLSVL.

This chain joins TRBV9 and TRBJ2-1, with D perhaps TRBD2 (6 bases). Germline assignment: CDR1 SGDLS and CDR2 YYNGEE. The CDR3 is made up of 17 amino acids. V lost 2 bases, J lost 0 bases, and 15 bases lay in between. The CDR3 DNA sequence: TGTGCCAGCAGCGTTAGCTTGGGGGGAGACTCCTACAATGAGCAGTTCTTC. It encodes CASSVSLGGDSYNEQFF. The full variable domain, in which reference TRBV9 and TRBJ2-1 provide the parts outside the CDR3, is DSGVTQTPKHLITATGQRVTLRCSPRSGDLSVYWYQQSLDQGLQFLIQYYNGEERAKGNILERFSAQQFPDLHSELNLSSLELGDSALYFCASSVSLGGDSYNEQFFGPGTRLTVL.

This sequence joins TRBV4-1 and TRBJ2-7; perhaps TRBD1 as D (5 bases). The germline V gene has CDR1 MGHRA and CDR2 YSYEKL. V dropped 1 base and J dropped 4 bases, with 8 bases sitting between them. The CDR3 sequence is 13 residues long. This CDR3 is CASSQVKGYEQYF. The CDR3, as DNA: TGCGCCAGCAGCCAAGTAAAGGGGTACGAGCAGTACTTC.